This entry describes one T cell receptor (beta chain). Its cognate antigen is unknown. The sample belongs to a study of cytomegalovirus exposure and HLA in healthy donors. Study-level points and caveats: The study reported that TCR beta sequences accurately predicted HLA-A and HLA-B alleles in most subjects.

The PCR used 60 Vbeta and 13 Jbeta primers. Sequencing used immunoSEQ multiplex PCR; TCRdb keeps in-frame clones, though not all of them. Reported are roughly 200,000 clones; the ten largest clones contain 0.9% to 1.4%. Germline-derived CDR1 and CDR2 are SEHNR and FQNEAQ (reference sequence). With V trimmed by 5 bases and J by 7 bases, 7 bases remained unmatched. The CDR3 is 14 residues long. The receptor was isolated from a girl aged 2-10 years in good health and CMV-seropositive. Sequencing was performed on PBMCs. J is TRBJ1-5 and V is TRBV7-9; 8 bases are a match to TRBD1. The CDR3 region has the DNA TGTGCCAGCAGCCCGCAGGGGGCCGCACAGCCCCAGCATTTT. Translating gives CASSPQGAAQPQHF.